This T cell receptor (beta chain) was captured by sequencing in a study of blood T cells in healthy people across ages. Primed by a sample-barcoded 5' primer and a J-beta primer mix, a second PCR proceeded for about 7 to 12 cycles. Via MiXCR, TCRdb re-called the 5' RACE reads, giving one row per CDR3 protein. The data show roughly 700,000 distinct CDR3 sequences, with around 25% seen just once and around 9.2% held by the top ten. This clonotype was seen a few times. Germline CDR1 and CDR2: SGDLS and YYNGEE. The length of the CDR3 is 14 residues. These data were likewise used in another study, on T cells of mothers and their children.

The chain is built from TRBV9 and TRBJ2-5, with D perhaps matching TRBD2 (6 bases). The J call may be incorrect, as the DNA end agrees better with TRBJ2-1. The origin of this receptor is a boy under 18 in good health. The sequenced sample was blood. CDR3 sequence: CASSVAGAINEQFF. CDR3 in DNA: TGTGCCAGCAGCGTAGCGGGAGCGATCAATGAGCAGTTCTTC.